This TCR beta chain is from a study of shared clonotypes between healthy human individuals. Study-level findings and limits: Estimated richness values were generally larger in naive subsets than in memory subsets. Clonotypes not shared had lower generation probabilities than those common to all four donors.

In the case of this clone: Its antigen is unidentified.

Terminally differentiated effector memory CD45RA+ cells were left out of the naive CD8 fraction, which was CD45RO-negative and positively selected for CCR7. Produced via immunoSEQ multiplex PCR; TCRdb's table is partial and in-frame only. The table has over 2 million clones, about 94% seen once; the top ten hold about 1.1%. Germline V gene sequence: CDR1 LGHNA, CDR2 YSLEER. Trimming took off 9 bases at V and 0 bases at J, with 9 bases between the two ends. This CDR3 has 14 amino acids. Sequences were obtained from naive CD8+ T cells sorted from blood. The clonotype was recovered from a man younger than 35 in good health. V and J are TRBV4-3 and TRBJ2-6; no firm D call. The CDR3 DNA sequence: TGCGCCAGTGGTGGCCCCTCTGGGGCCAACGTCCTGACTTTC. Its protein product is CASGGPSGANVLTF.